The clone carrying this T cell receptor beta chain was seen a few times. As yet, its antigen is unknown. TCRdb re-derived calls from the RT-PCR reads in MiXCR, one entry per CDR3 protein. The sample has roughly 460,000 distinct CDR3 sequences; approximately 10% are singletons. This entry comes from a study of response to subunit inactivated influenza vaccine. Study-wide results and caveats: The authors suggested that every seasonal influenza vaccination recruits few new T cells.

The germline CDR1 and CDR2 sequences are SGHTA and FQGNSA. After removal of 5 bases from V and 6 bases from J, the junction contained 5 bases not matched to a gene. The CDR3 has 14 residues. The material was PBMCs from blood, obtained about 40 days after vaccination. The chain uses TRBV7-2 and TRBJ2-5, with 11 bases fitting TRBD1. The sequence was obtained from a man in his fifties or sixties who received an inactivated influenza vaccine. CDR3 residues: CASSRGQGAKTQYF. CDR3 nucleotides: TGTGCCAGCAGCCGCGGACAGGGGGCCAAGACCCAGTACTTC.